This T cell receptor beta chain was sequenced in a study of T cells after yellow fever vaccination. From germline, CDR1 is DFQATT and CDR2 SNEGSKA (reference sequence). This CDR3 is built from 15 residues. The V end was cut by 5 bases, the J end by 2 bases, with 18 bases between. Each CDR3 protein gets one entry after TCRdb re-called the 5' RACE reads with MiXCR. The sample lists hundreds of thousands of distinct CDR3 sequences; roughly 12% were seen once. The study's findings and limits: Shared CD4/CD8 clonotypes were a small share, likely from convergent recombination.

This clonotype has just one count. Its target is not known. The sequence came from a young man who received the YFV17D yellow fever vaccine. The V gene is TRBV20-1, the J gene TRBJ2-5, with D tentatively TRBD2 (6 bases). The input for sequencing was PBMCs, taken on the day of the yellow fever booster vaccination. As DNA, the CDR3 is TGCAGTGCTGCCCCCTTGACGGGAGAGCAAGAGACCCAGTACTTC. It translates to CSAAPLTGEQETQYF.